A selection of T cell receptor beta chains follows, all from one sample in a study of shared clonotypes between healthy human individuals. Method: immunoSEQ multiplex PCR; TCRdb's copy keeps in-frame clones and lacks some. Of a few million clones in the sample, roughly 92% were seen once. The sequenced sample consisted of naive CD4+ T cells sorted from blood. The receptors stem from a man aged 18 to 30 in good health. Both conserved end residues are trimmed from each CDR3. Where a row states a size, it is once, few, many or the class of an expanded clone; other rows omit it.

-	TRBV5-4	TRBJ2-3	ASSPDIFTDTQY
-	TRBV5-1	TRBJ1-1	ASSPSRGNTEAF
-	TRBV27	TRBJ2-7	ASSSGLTSYEQY
few	TRBV19	TRBJ1-1	ASRNGIQAF
-	TRBV15	TRBJ2-3	ATSRDRRGGAPDTQY
-	TRBV18	TRBJ2-5	ASSPFQGGQETQY
-	TRBV13	TRBJ1-6	ASSWGRTNQNSPLH
-	TRBV7-2	TRBJ2-1	ASSPTAGTSYNEQF
-	TRBV6-1	TRBJ2-5	ASTRGLETQY
-	TRBV5-1	TRBJ1-1	ASSPGGANTEAF
-	TRBV11-2	TRBJ2-4	ASSGTPRTGWVAKNIQY
few	TRBV25-1	TRBJ1-4	ASSVRGGLF
-	TRBV29-1	TRBJ1-2	SVGGQYGYT
-	TRBV5-4	TRBJ2-7	ASTRQGAEYEQY
once	TRBV18	TRBJ2-7	ASSPAALTYEQY
-	TRBV7-9	TRBJ1-6	ASSLAGGSPLH
-	TRBV6-1	TRBJ1-2	ASRDRTGNYGYT
once	TRBV19	TRBJ2-5	ASSIAAGTQETQY
-	TRBV29-1	TRBJ2-5	SVPQGPGETQY
-	TRBV19	TRBJ2-2	ASSIVGAWVGELF
-	TRBV6-1	TRBJ1-2	ASSERGQLYT
-	TRBV5-4	TRBJ1-2	ASSLAAGVYGYT
-	TRBV19	TRBJ1-1	ASSIARMNTEAF
-	TRBV6-5	TRBJ2-7	ASSNWDREY
-	TRBV5-1	TRBJ1-2	ASSLSGNYGYT
-	TRBV9	TRBJ1-1	ASSVTGKRTEAF
-	TRBV25-1	TRBJ1-2	ASSLAFQGAVGYT
-	TRBV10-3	TRBJ2-2	AISARSNTGELF
-	TRBV6-5	TRBJ1-4	ASRLDRATNEKLF
-	TRBV7-2	TRBJ2-5	ASSLTDGSWETQY
-	TRBV11-2	TRBJ2-7	ASSLLQGAREQY